A selection of T cell receptor beta chains follows, all from one sample in a study of shared clonotypes between healthy human individuals. The method was immunoSEQ multiplex PCR; TCRdb's version includes in-frame clones alone and lacks a portion of them. Found here are hundreds of thousands of clones, 96% of them singletons; the top ten hold about 0.11%. Sequencing used naive CD8+ T cells sorted from blood. These receptors all come from a woman under 40 in good health. Both conserved end residues are part of each CDR3. The D gene is left open where the match is weak. Clone sizes are given selectively: once, few, many, or a class where the clone is expanded.

j_gene | d_gene | v_gene | abundance | CDR3aa | CDR3nt
TRBJ2-2 | . | TRBV19 | . | CASLDRGASGELFF | TGTGCCAGCCTTGACCGGGGGGCCTCCGGGGAGCTGTTTTTT
TRBJ2-3 | TRBD2 | TRBV13 | . | CASSSLTGTRLSSTDTQYF | TGTGCCAGCAGCTCCCTGACCGGGACTAGACTTTCTAGCACAGATACGCAGTATTTT
TRBJ2-1 | . | TRBV13 | . | CASSAMDSYNEQFF | TGTGCCAGCAGCGCTATGGACTCCTACAATGAGCAGTTCTTC
TRBJ2-7 | TRBD2 | TRBV2 | . | CASSTRTRRYEQYF | TGTGCCAGCAGTACCCGGACTAGACGGTACGAGCAGTACTTC
TRBJ2-1 | TRBD2 | TRBV27 | . | CASSLGVLQRGEGNEQFF | TGTGCCAGCAGTTTAGGCGTCCTACAGCGGGGGGAGGGCAATGAGCAGTTCTTC
TRBJ2-5 | . | TRBV7-9 | . | CASSQQGSQETQYF | TGTGCCAGCAGCCAACAGGGTTCCCAAGAGACCCAGTACTTC
TRBJ2-2 | TRBD2 | TRBV2 | . | CASRIAGGPTGELFF | TGTGCCAGCAGAATAGCGGGAGGGCCGACCGGGGAGCTGTTTTTT
TRBJ2-7 | TRBD1 | TRBV4-1 | . | CASSQEQQGAEAYEQYF | TGCGCCAGCAGCCAGGAACAACAGGGGGCGGAAGCCTACGAGCAGTACTTC
TRBJ2-3 | TRBD1 | TRBV5-1 | . | CASSLGQGWGTLRTDTQYF | TGCGCCAGCAGCTTGGGACAGGGCTGGGGGACCCTAAGGACAGATACGCAGTATTTT
TRBJ1-4 | TRBD1 | TRBV6-5 | . | CASSIGTGEKLFF | TGTGCCAGCAGTATAGGGACAGGCGAAAAACTGTTTTTT
TRBJ2-7 | . | TRBV28 | once | CASIPRDRTYEQYF | TGTGCCAGCATCCCCCGGGACCGAACGTACGAGCAGTACTTC
TRBJ2-2 | . | TRBV4-1 | . | CASSFGGGNTGELFF | TGCGCCAGCAGCTTCGGAGGAGGGAACACCGGGGAGCTGTTTTTT
TRBJ2-1 | TRBD2 | TRBV5-1 | . | CASRASGRIGEQFF | TGCGCCAGCAGGGCTAGCGGTAGGATAGGTGAGCAGTTCTTC
TRBJ1-2 | . | TRBV28 | . | CASSFGYGYTF | TGTGCCAGCAGTTTTGGCTATGGCTACACCTTC
TRBJ1-5 | . | TRBV7-8 | . | CASSLGDSWNQPQHF | TGTGCCAGCAGCTTGGGAGACAGTTGGAATCAGCCCCAGCATTTT
TRBJ1-1 | . | TRBV6-5 | . | CASSVTGLNTEAFF | TGTGCCAGCAGTGTGACAGGCTTGAACACTGAAGCTTTCTTT
TRBJ1-3 | . | TRBV28 | . | CASSFGISSDTIYF | TGTGCCAGCAGTTTCGGGATTTCGTCAGACACCATATATTTT
TRBJ1-1 | TRBD1 | TRBV2 | few | CASAGDRGPEAFF | TGTGCCAGTGCTGGGGACAGGGGGCCTGAAGCTTTCTTT
TRBJ2-7 | . | TRBV5-1 | . | CASSEGRGYEQYF | TGCGCCAGCAGCGAGGGTAGAGGTTACGAGCAGTACTTC
TRBJ2-3 | TRBD2 | TRBV30 | . | CAWRGASGRADTQYF | TGTGCCTGGAGAGGGGCTAGCGGCAGAGCAGATACGCAGTATTTT
TRBJ1-1 | TRBD1 | TRBV27 | . | CASSLEIGTGVGAFF | TGTGCCAGCAGTTTAGAGATTGGGACAGGGGTTGGAGCTTTCTTT
TRBJ1-1 | TRBD1 | TRBV27 | . | CASSSGQGNTEAFF | TGTGCCAGCAGTTCCGGACAGGGGAACACTGAAGCTTTCTTT
TRBJ2-1 | . | TRBV27 | . | CASSLATAREQFF | TGTGCCAGCAGTTTAGCTACGGCGAGGGAGCAGTTCTTC